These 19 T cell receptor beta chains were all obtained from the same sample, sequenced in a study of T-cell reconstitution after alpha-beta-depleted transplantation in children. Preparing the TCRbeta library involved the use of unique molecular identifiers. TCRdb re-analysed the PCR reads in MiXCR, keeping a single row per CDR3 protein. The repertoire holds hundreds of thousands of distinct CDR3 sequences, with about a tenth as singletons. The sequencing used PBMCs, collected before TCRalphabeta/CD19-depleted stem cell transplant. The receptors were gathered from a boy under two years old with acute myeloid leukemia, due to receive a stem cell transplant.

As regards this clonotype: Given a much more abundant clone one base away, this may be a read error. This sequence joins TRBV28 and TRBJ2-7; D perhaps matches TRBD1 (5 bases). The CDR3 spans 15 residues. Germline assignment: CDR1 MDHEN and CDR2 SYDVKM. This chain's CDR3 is CASSPPSDSSYKQYF. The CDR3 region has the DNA TGTGCCAGCAGTCCCCCCAGCGACAGCTCCTACAAGCAGTACTTC.

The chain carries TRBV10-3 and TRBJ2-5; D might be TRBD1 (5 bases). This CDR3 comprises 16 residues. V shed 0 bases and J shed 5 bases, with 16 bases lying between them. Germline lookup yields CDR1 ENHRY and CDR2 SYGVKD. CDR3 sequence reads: CAISESRGQGRETQYF. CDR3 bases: TGTGCCATCAGTGAGTCTCGTGGGCAGGGCAGGGAGACCCAGTACTTC.

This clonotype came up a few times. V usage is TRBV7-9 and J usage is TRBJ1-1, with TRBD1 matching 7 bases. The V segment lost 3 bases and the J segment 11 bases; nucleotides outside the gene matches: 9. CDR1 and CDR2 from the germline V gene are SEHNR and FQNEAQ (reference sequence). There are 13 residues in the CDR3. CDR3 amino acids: CASSFIGGKWAFF. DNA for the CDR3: TGTGCCAGCAGCTTCATAGGGGGCAAATGGGCTTTCTTT.

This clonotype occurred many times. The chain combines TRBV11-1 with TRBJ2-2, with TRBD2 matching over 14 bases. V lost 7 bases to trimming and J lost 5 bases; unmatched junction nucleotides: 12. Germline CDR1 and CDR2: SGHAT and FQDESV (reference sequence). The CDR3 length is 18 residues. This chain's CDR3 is CASTWNPTSGGATGELFF. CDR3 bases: TGTGCCAGCACCTGGAACCCGACTAGCGGGGGGGCGACCGGGGAGCTGTTTTTT.

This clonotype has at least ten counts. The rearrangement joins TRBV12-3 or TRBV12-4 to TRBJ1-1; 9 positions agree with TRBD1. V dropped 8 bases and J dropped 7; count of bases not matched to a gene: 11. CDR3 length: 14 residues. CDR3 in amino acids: CASRGQGHPLEAFF. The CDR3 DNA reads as TGTGCCAGCCGGGGACAGGGCCATCCCCTTGAAGCTTTCTTT.

The CDR3 DNA reads TGCGCCAGCAGCCCGGGACAGCCCGGGACCGGGGAGCTGTTTTTT. It specifies CASSPGQPGTGELFF. The rearrangement joins TRBV5-1 to TRBJ2-2, with 7 bases matching TRBD1. This CDR3 is 15 amino acids long. Germline V CDR1 and CDR2: SGHRS, YFSETQ. Trimming took 4 bases from V and 5 from J; bases not matched to a gene: 8.

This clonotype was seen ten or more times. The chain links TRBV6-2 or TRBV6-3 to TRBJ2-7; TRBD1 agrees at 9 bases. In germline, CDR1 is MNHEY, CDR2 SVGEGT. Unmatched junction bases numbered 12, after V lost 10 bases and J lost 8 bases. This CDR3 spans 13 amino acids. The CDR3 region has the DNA TGTGCCACCAATCAGGGACAGGGTCTGAAGCAGTACTTC. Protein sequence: CATNQGQGLKQYF.

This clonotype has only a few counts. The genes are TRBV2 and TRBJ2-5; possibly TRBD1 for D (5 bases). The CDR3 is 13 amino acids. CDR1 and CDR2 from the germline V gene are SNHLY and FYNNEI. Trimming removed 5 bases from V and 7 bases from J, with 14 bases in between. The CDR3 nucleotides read TGTGCCAGCAGTTATGAAGGGGATTGGACCCAGTACTTC. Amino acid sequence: CASSYEGDWTQYF.

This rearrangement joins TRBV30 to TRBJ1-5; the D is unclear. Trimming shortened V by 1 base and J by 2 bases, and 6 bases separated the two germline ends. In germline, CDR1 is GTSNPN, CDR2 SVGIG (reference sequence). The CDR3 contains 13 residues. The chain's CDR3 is CAWSGGGNQPQHF. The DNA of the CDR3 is TGTGCCTGGAGTGGCGGAGGCAATCAGCCCCAGCATTTT.

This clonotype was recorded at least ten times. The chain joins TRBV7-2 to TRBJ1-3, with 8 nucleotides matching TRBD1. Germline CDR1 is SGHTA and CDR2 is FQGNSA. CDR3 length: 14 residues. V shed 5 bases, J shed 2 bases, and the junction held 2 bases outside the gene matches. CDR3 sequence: CASSRTGPGNTIYF. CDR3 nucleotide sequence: TGTGCCAGCAGCCGGACAGGGCCTGGAAACACCATATATTTT. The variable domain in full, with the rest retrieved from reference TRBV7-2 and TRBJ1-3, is GAGVSQSPSNKVTEKGKDVELRCDPISGHTALYWYRQSLGQGLEFLIYFQGNSAPDKSGLPSDRFSAERTGGSVSTLTIQRTQQEDSAVYLCASSRTGPGNTIYFGEGSWLTVV.

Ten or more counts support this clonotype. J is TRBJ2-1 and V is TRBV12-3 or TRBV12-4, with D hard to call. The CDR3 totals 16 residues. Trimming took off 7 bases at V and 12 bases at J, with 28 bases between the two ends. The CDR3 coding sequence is TGTGCCAGCACCTCGACGGCCCTCTGGTCTCATATCGGGCAGTTCTTC. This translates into CASTSTALWSHIGQFF.

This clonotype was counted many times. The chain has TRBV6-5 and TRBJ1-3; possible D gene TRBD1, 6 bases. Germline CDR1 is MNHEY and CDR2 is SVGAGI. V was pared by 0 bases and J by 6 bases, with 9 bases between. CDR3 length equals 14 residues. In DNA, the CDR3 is TGTGCCAGCAGTTACTCGAACAGGGCAAACACCATATATTTT. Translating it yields CASSYSNRANTIYF.

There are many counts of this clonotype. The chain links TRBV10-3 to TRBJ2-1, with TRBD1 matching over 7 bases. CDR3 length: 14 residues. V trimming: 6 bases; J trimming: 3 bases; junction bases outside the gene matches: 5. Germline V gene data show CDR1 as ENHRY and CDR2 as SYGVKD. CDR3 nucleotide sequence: TGTGCCATCAGCCGACAGGGAGACTACAATGAGCAGTTCTTC. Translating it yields CAISRQGDYNEQFF.

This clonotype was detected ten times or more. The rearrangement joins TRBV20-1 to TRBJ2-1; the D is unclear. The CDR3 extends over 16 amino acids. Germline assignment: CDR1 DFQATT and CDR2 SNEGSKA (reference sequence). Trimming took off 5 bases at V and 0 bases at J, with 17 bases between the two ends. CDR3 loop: CSALPTGPLSYNEQFF. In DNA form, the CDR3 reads TGCAGTGCTCTACCCACCGGACCCCTCTCCTACAATGAGCAGTTCTTC.

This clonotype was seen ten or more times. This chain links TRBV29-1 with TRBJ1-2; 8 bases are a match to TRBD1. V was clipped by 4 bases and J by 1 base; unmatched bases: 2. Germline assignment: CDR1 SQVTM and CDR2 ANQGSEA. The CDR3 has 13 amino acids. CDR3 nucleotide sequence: TGCAGCGTTGCGACAGGGGATAACTATGGCTACACCTTC. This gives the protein CSVATGDNYGYTF.

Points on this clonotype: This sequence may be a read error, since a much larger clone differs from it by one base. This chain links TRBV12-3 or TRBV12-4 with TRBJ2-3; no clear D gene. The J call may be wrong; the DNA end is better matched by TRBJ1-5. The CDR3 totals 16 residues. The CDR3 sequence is CASRAGLASSTDTQHF. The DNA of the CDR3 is TGTGCCAGCAGGGCCGGACTAGCGTCTAGCACAGATACGCAGCATTTT.

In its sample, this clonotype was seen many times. The CDR3 nucleotides read TGTGCCAGCAGTTTTGACGCAAGCCAAGAGACCCAGTACTTC. Translated, it gives CASSFDASQETQYF. The V and J genes are TRBV12-3 or TRBV12-4 and TRBJ2-5; unclear D gene. Trimming left V 3 bases short and J 1 base short, with 9 bases between. The CDR3 is made up of 14 amino acids.

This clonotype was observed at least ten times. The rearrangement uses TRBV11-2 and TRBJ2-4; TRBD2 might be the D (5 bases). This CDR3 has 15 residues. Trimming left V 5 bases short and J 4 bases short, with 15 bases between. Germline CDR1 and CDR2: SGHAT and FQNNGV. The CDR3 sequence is CASSAPQWRKNIQYF. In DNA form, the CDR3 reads TGTGCCAGCAGCGCCCCTCAGTGGAGGAAAAACATTCAGTACTTC. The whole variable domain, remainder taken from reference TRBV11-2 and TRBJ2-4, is EAGVAQSPRYKIIEKRQSVAFWCNPISGHATLYWYQQILGQGPKLLIQFQNNGVVDDSQLPKDRFSAERLKGVDSTLKIQPAKLEDSAVYLCASSAPQWRKNIQYFGAGTRLSVL.

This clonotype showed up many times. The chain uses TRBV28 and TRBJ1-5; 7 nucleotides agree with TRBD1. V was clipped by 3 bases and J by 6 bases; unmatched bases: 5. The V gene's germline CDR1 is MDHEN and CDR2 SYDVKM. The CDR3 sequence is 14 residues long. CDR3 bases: TGTGCCAGCAGTTTGAGACAGGGCAGTCAGCCCCAGCATTTT. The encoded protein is CASSLRQGSQPQHF.